These T cell receptor beta chains were read from a single sample in a study of patients and donors after allogeneic stem cell transplantation. MiXCR was run by TCRdb on the RT-PCR reads, yielding one entry per CDR3 protein. Found here are about a million distinct CDR3 sequences, roughly 18% of them singletons; the top ten hold roughly 6%. The source material was blood, either unsorted or a sorted T cell fraction (not recorded which). These receptors were collected from a human donor who was either an allogeneic HSCT recipient or a stem cell or donor lymphocyte infusion donor (not recorded which). It is not recorded whose cells these are; they may come from a transplant donor. Both conserved end residues are part of each CDR3. Each record gives: CDR3 DNA, CDR3 protein, V gene, J gene, D gene, clone size. D genes are given only for firm matches. Where a row states a size, it is once, few, many or the class of an expanded clone; other rows omit it.

TGTGCCAGCAGTTACTCCCGGACAGGGGGGGTTAACGAGCAGTACTTC	CASSYSRTGGVNEQYF	TRBV6-5	TRBJ2-7	TRBD1	NA
TGTGCCAGCAGCCAAGTTTCAAAGGGAGGAATGGGGTACAATGAGCAGTTCTTC	CASSQVSKGGMGYNEQFF	TRBV4-2	TRBJ2-1	NA	many
TGTGCCAGCAGCGGCCCTGGACAGGGTAATCAGCCCCAGCATTTT	CASSGPGQGNQPQHF	TRBV9	TRBJ1-5	TRBD1	few
TGCAGCGTTGGGGTAAAGGGCCTCACCTACGAGCAGTACTTC	CSVGVKGLTYEQYF	TRBV29-1	TRBJ2-7	NA	NA
TGTGCCAGCAGTTTCAGTACGACAAAGGTGGAGACCCAGTACTTC	CASSFSTTKVETQYF	TRBV28	TRBJ2-5	NA	NA
TGTGCCAGCAGTTTACTGGAATGGGGCTATGGCTACACCTTC	CASSLLEWGYGYTF	TRBV12-3/TRBV12-4	TRBJ1-2	NA	many
TGTGCCAGCAGCCAAGGATCGACGGGCAATCAGCCCCAGCATTTT	CASSQGSTGNQPQHF	TRBV3-1	TRBJ1-5	NA	NA
TGCAGTGCTAGAGATGAGACTAGCGGGAGGGCCAAAGGGCAGTACTTC	CSARDETSGRAKGQYF	TRBV20-1	TRBJ2-7	TRBD2	NA
TGTGCCTGGAAGGGTGACAGGGAAAAACTGTTTTTT	CAWKGDREKLFF	TRBV30	TRBJ1-4	NA	NA
TGTGCCAGCAGCTTAGCGGAAGGGGGCAACTATGGCTACACCTTC	CASSLAEGGNYGYTF	TRBV7-6	TRBJ1-2	TRBD1	NA
TGCGCCAGCAGCCCGGTTGGGGGGTATAAAGAGACCCAGTACTTC	CASSPVGGYKETQYF	TRBV5-1	TRBJ2-5	NA	few
TGTGCCACCAGAGGACAGAATAATGAAAAACTGTTTTTT	CATRGQNNEKLFF	TRBV24-1	TRBJ1-4	NA	once
TGTGCCAGCAGGCGATTAGCGGGGAGCTCCTACGAGCAGTACTTC	CASRRLAGSSYEQYF	TRBV6-1	TRBJ2-7	TRBD2	NA
TGCAGTGCTAGCCCCTCGGTGCTAGCGATTTACAATGAGCAGTTCTTC	CSASPSVLAIYNEQFF	TRBV20-1	TRBJ2-1	NA	NA
TGTGCCAGCAGTGAAGCGCACGGATTCGCCTACGAGCAGTACTTC	CASSEAHGFAYEQYF	TRBV6-1	TRBJ2-7	NA	once
TGCAGTGCGGTAACAGCCACAGATACGCAGTATTTT	CSAVTATDTQYF	TRBV20-1	TRBJ2-3	NA	NA
TGTGCCAGCAGCTTGTCCGGCGTTGTGAACGAGCAGTTCTTC	CASSLSGVVNEQFF	TRBV5-6	TRBJ2-1	NA	NA
TGCAGTGCTAGGGAGAGGGAGTCCTACAATGAGCAGTTCTTC	CSARERESYNEQFF	TRBV20-1	TRBJ2-1	NA	NA
TGTGCCAGCAGTACGGGGAATGTAAACGGCTACACCTTC	CASSTGNVNGYTF	TRBV6-1	TRBJ1-2	NA	NA
TGTGCCAGCAGCGTAGTCCAGGGATCCTTATACAATGAGCAGTTCTTC	CASSVVQGSLYNEQFF	TRBV9	TRBJ2-1	NA	NA
TGCGCCAGCAGAACAGATAAGTCAGGGGATTCTGGGGCCAACGTCCTGACTTTC	CASRTDKSGDSGANVLTF	TRBV5-1	TRBJ2-6	NA	few
TGTGCCAGCAGGATAACAGGGGGCTGGAATGGCTACACCTTC	CASRITGGWNGYTF	TRBV21-1	TRBJ1-2	NA	NA
TGTGCCAGCTCTCCCTCGCCGGGCATGAACACTGAAGCTTTCTTT	CASSPSPGMNTEAFF	TRBV18	TRBJ1-1	NA	NA
TGCAGTTCCCAGACAGGACTGCGAGGCTACACCTTC	CSSQTGLRGYTF	TRBV20-1	TRBJ1-2	NA	few
TGTGCCAGCTCACCATGGGGCGAGAACACCGGGGAGCTGTTTTTT	CASSPWGENTGELFF	TRBV18	TRBJ2-2	NA	few
TGTGCCAGCAGACGCCGCGGAGGGTCCGAGCAGTACTTC	CASRRRGGSEQYF	TRBV12-3/TRBV12-4	TRBJ2-7	NA	NA
TGTGCTAGTGGTTCTTCTCATCCCTACTATGGCTACACCTTC	CASGSSHPYYGYTF	TRBV12-5	TRBJ1-2	NA	NA
TGTGCCAGCTCACCAAAGGAGAACACTGAAGCTTTCTTT	CASSPKENTEAFF	TRBV18	TRBJ1-1	NA	few
TGCGCCAGCAGCCAAGTTGGTACCTCCTACGAGCAGTACTTC	CASSQVGTSYEQYF	TRBV4-3	TRBJ2-7	NA	NA
TGCGCCAGCAGCCAAGAATTTTCCGGGGCGGGTTACGAGCAGTACTTC	CASSQEFSGAGYEQYF	TRBV4-1	TRBJ2-7	NA	NA
TGCGCCAGCAGCCAAGTCCGGGCGACCGGGGAGCTGTTTTTT	CASSQVRATGELFF	TRBV4-1	TRBJ2-2	NA	many
TGTGCCAGCAGCTACGGGACAGGGGAGACAGATACGCAGTATTTT	CASSYGTGETDTQYF	TRBV7-9	TRBJ2-3	TRBD1	NA
TGTGCCACCAGCAGAGGAGGGCGGGGGGCCGACCTTTATGGCTACACCTTC	CATSRGGRGADLYGYTF	TRBV15	TRBJ1-2	NA	NA
TGTGCCAGCAGCTTAGAGAGGTCAGATACGCAGTATTTT	CASSLERSDTQYF	TRBV7-9	TRBJ2-3	NA	few
TGCAGTGCCGGCAGAGTTGGGGGCGCCTATGGCTACACCTTC	CSAGRVGGAYGYTF	TRBV20-1	TRBJ1-2	NA	few
TGCGCCAGCAGCCAAGTTAGCGGGAGGGGCACAGATACGCAGTATTTT	CASSQVSGRGTDTQYF	TRBV4-1	TRBJ2-3	TRBD2	once
TGTGCCACCAGCTTTGGACAGGGAAGGGAGTTCACCGGGGAGCTGTTTTTT	CATSFGQGREFTGELFF	TRBV15	TRBJ2-2	TRBD1	NA
TGCAGTGCTGACCGGGGGAAAGGAGACGATACGCAGTATTTT	CSADRGKGDDTQYF	TRBV20-1	TRBJ2-3	NA	NA
TGTGCCAGCAGCACGAGACTAGCGGGCATGCTGTCGGAGACCCAGTACTTC	CASSTRLAGMLSETQYF	TRBV27	TRBJ2-5	TRBD2	NA
TGTGCCAGCAGCTTAATGTTCGGGACTAGCGGGCTCTACGAGCAGTACTTC	CASSLMFGTSGLYEQYF	TRBV7-7	TRBJ2-7	TRBD2	NA